These 24 T cell receptor beta chains share one sample of origin, sequenced in a study of regulatory T cells in long-lasting Graves disease. As for time point: newly diagnosed GD, antithyroid drugs for less than 3 months. From PBMCs, RNA was extracted and then used to make the TCR library. Building of the TCR beta libraries involved iRepertoire HTBI primers and Arm-PCR of CDR3 regions. TCRdb re-derived calls from the multiplex PCR reads in MiXCR, one entry per CDR3 protein. The sample has fewer than 500,000 distinct CDR3 sequences; around 15% are singletons. The data were also submitted as part of a second study, on T cells in Graves' hyperthyroidism and ophthalmopathy.

This material consisted of peripheral blood mononuclear cells (PBMCs), taken at new diagnosis, from a patient treated with antithyroid drugs. The receptor set was obtained from a middle-aged man with Graves disease.

At least ten counts were recorded for this clonotype. The chain employs TRBV7-3 and TRBJ2-5; D is unresolved. The V gene's germline CDR1 is SGHTA and CDR2 FQGTGA. V was shortened by 1 base and J by 3 bases, with 12 bases between the two germline ends. The CDR3 sequence is 15 residues long. Written as DNA, the CDR3 is TGTGCCAGCAGCTTAATGGGTCGGTCAGAAGAGACCCAGTACTTC. This gives the protein CASSLMGRSEETQYF.

This clonotype was detected ten times or more. The chain has TRBV13 and TRBJ1-1, with unresolved D. The CDR3 is made up of 12 amino acids. From germline, CDR1 is PRHDT and CDR2 FYEKMQ (reference sequence). Trimming removed 4 bases from V and 8 bases from J, with 11 bases in between. For the CDR3, the DNA is TGTGCCAGCAGCTCCGCCCCAAAGGAAGCTTTCTTT. It encodes CASSSAPKEAFF.

This clonotype was counted ten times or more. The chain recombines TRBV12-3 or TRBV12-4 with TRBJ2-3; D uncertain. The CDR3 is made up of 13 amino acids. Trimming pared 6 bases from V and 1 base from J, leaving 8 bases between. DNA of the CDR3: TGTGCCAGCAGCCTCAAAGGCACAGATACGCAGTATTTT. It yields the protein CASSLKGTDTQYF.

The gene calls are TRBV11-1 and TRBJ2-1; D not certain. V lost 2 bases to trimming and J lost 0 bases, with 20 bases between them. CDR1 is SGHAT and CDR2 is FQDESV in the germline V gene (reference sequence). The CDR3 covers 19 residues. Written as DNA, the CDR3 is TGTGCCAGCAGCTTACACCCGACCTACTCTAAAAACTCCTACAATGAGCAGTTCTTC. Its protein is CASSLHPTYSKNSYNEQFF.

The sample holds a few counts of this clonotype. The genes are TRBV15 and TRBJ1-5; D gene ambiguous. The CDR3 spans 13 residues. V lost 0 bases and J 6 bases, leaving 6 bases between the germline ends. The germline gives CDR1 LNHNV, CDR2 YYDKDF (reference sequence). CDR3 sequence: CATSRDNGQPQHF. The CDR3 nucleotides read TGTGCCACCAGCAGAGATAACGGTCAGCCCCAGCATTTT.

This clonotype was recorded many times. The rearrangement links TRBV19 to TRBJ2-7, with D perhaps TRBD1 (7 bases). CDR3 length: 13 residues. The germline CDR1 and CDR2 sequences are LNHDA and SQIVND (reference sequence). The germline V and J ends were trimmed by 5 bases and 5 bases, with 13 bases remaining between them. The CDR3 sequence: CASSLQGEDEQYF. The DNA for the CDR3 is TGTGCCAGTAGTCTCCAGGGGGAGGACGAGCAGTACTTC.

This clonotype came up many times. The CDR3 spells CASSRGEIYEQYF. CDR3 nucleotide sequence: TGTGCCAGCAGCCGTGGGGAGATCTACGAGCAGTACTTC. The chain employs TRBV3-1 and TRBJ2-7; maybe TRBD2 (5 bases). The CDR3 is 13 residues long. Trimming shortened V by 4 bases and J by 3 bases, and 10 bases separated the two germline ends. The V gene's germline CDR1 is LGHDT and CDR2 YNNKEL (reference sequence).

This clonotype was recorded at least ten times. The chain links TRBV9 to TRBJ2-7, with 11 nucleotides matching TRBD2. The J segment lost 2 bases and the V segment lost 4 bases, leaving 8 bases of the junction unmatched. The CDR3 totals 16 residues. Looked up from germline, CDR1 is SGDLS and CDR2 is YYNGEE. The CDR3 DNA sequence: TGTGCCAGCAGCCAACCGACTAGCGGGGCTACCTACGAGCAGTACTTC. Translated, it gives CASSQPTSGATYEQYF.

The table lists this clonotype with a few counts. The genes are TRBV6-1 and TRBJ2-1; D gene ambiguous. CDR1 is MNHNS, CDR2 SASEGT, per germline. The V end was cut by 6 bases, the J end by 13 bases, with 16 bases between. This CDR3 has 12 amino acids. CDR3 protein: CASSAGLGGQFF. The CDR3 DNA reads as TGTGCCAGCAGCGCTGGTTTGGGTGGTCAGTTCTTC.

A few counts support this clonotype. V gene TRBV7-9 combines with J gene TRBJ2-2, with 8 bases lining up with TRBD1. Germline CDR1 and CDR2: SEHNR and FQNEAQ (reference sequence). The V gene end was trimmed by 5 bases and the J gene end by 3 bases; junction bases not matched to a gene: 11. This CDR3 is 17 amino acids long. The CDR3 nucleotides read TGTGCCAGCAGCCGCCCCACGGACAGGGCAGACACCGGGGAGCTGTTTTTT. Protein product: CASSRPTDRADTGELFF.

The table lists this clonotype with many counts. This rearrangement joins TRBV30 to TRBJ1-6, with 9 bases lining up with TRBD1. The CDR3 has 15 amino acids. The ends lost 4 bases at V and 11 bases at J; junction bases unmatched: 12. Germline V gene data show CDR1 as GTSNPN and CDR2 as SVGIG (reference sequence). Here the CDR3 DNA reads TGTGCCTGGACCGGGACAGGGCTCGTCGGTGCACCCCTCCACTTT. Translating it yields CAWTGTGLVGAPLHF.

The chain carries TRBV10-3 and TRBJ2-1; tentatively, D is TRBD1 or TRBD2 (5 bases each). This CDR3 spans 14 amino acids. Germline V gene data show CDR1 as ENHRY and CDR2 as SYGVKD. V lost 6 bases, J lost 5 bases, and 14 bases lay in between. The CDR3 protein is CAISGISGNNEQFF. The CDR3 DNA follows: TGTGCCATCAGCGGGATATCAGGGAACAATGAGCAGTTCTTC.

This clonotype was detected only a few times. CDR3 in amino acids: CASSIRTGGNTEAFF. In nucleotides, the CDR3 is TGTGCCAGTAGTATTAGGACAGGGGGCAACACTGAAGCTTTCTTT. V and J are TRBV19 and TRBJ1-1; 11 positions match TRBD1. Trimming cost V 3 bases and J 2 bases; bases outside gene matches: 2. This CDR3 has 15 residues. Germline V gives CDR1 LNHDA, CDR2 SQIVND (reference sequence).

This clonotype came up many times. The CDR3 nucleotides are TGTGCCAGCAGTGAAGCTCGACACGGGGAAGCTTTCTTT. This codes for CASSEARHGEAFF. V usage is TRBV2 and J usage is TRBJ1-1; D unresolved. CDR1 SNHLY and CDR2 FYNNEI come from the germline V gene. The CDR3 totals 13 residues. V was pared by 0 bases and J by 8 bases, with 10 bases between.

This clonotype was found many times. The chain links TRBV27 to TRBJ2-7; 10 nucleotides line up with TRBD2. CDR1 is MNHEY, CDR2 SMNVEV, per germline (reference sequence). The CDR3 is 15 residues long. With V trimmed by 6 bases and J by 6 bases, 11 bases remained unmatched. CDR3 protein: CASRRSWLAGAEQYF. The CDR3 DNA reads as TGTGCCAGCAGACGTAGTTGGCTAGCGGGAGCCGAGCAGTACTTC.

This chain connects TRBV7-9 to TRBJ2-4; 11 nucleotides agree with TRBD1. Germline CDR1 reads SEHNR; CDR2 reads FQNEAQ (reference sequence). This CDR3 is built from 18 residues. V was pared by 5 bases and J by 3 bases, with 12 bases of the junction left unmatched. The CDR3 region is CASSRTGGGRAVKNIQYF. As DNA, the CDR3 is TGTGCCAGCAGCCGGACAGGGGGCGGGAGGGCCGTCAAAAACATTCAGTACTTC.

This clonotype came up a few times. One end of the junction fails to match germline, which may point to a read error. The gene calls are TRBV29-1 and TRBJ2-1, with 8 nucleotides matching TRBD2. CDR1 and CDR2 (germline): SQVTM, ANQGSEA. The CDR3 has 13 amino acids. CDR3 region: CSGGLVRGNERFF. The CDR3 DNA reads as TGCAGCGGGGGACTAGTTCGAGGGAATGAGCGGTTCTTC.

The chain uses TRBV5-1 and TRBJ2-1; 7 bases are a match to TRBD2. Looked up from germline, CDR1 is SGHRS and CDR2 is YFSETQ. With V trimmed by 0 bases and J by 10 bases, 10 bases remained unmatched. The CDR3 totals 15 residues. The CDR3 is CASSLDISGPYEQFF. CDR3 nucleotides: TGCGCCAGCAGCTTGGATATTAGCGGGCCCTACGAGCAGTTCTTC.

In this sample, this clonotype turned up many times. The rearrangement joins TRBV7-9 to TRBJ2-5, with D perhaps being TRBD1 or TRBD2 (6 bases each). The CDR3 sequence is 15 residues long. Germline V gives CDR1 SEHNR, CDR2 FQNEAQ (reference sequence). Trimming stripped 4 bases from V and 4 bases from J, with 16 bases between. The CDR3 nucleotides are TGTGCCAGCAGCTACTCAGGGGAGGTGGGAGAGACCCAGTACTTC. It specifies CASSYSGEVGETQYF.

The rearrangement links TRBV20-1 to TRBJ2-5, with D unresolved. This CDR3 is built from 14 residues. Germline V CDR1 and CDR2: DFQATT, SNEGSKA (reference sequence). The V end lost 1 base, the J end lost 0 bases, and 9 bases lay between the germline ends. This CDR3 reads CSARGNSNQETQYF. As DNA, the CDR3 is TGCAGTGCTAGAGGAAACAGCAACCAAGAGACCCAGTACTTC.

This clonotype was detected many times. The chain links TRBV30 to TRBJ2-1, with TRBD2 matching over 8 bases. J lost 0 bases, V lost 0 bases, and 10 bases had no gene match. Germline V gene sequence: CDR1 GTSNPN, CDR2 SVGIG (reference sequence). This CDR3 region has 18 residues. This chain's CDR3 is CAWSVAASGWSSYNEQFF. CDR3 DNA: TGTGCCTGGAGTGTCGCCGCTAGCGGGTGGAGCTCCTACAATGAGCAGTTCTTC.

The chain is built from TRBV2 and TRBJ2-4, with D maybe TRBD2 (7 bases). Germline lookup yields CDR1 SNHLY and CDR2 FYNNEI. The CDR3 sequence is 16 residues long. Trimming removed 3 bases from V and 6 bases from J, with 18 bases in between. Written as DNA, the CDR3 is TGTGCCAGCAGTGAGAGGCGGGGAGGGGGTAGAAACATTCAGTACTTC. Protein: CASSERRGGGRNIQYF.

In its sample, this clonotype was seen many times. The chain carries TRBV2 and TRBJ2-3, with TRBD2 identical over 8 bases. Trimming cost V 3 bases and J 3 bases; bases outside gene matches: 2. CDR3 length equals 14 residues. The germline V gene encodes CDR1 SNHLY and CDR2 FYNNEI. The CDR3 region has the DNA TGTGCCAGCAGTGATTCTAGCGGGACAGATACGCAGTATTTT. Translation gives CASSDSSGTDTQYF.

This clonotype was counted many times. The genes are TRBV10-3 and TRBJ1-5, with 7 bases lining up with TRBD1. From germline, CDR1 is ENHRY and CDR2 SYGVKD. Unmatched junction bases numbered 11, after V lost 2 bases and J lost 7 bases. The CDR3 length is 16 residues. DNA of the CDR3: TGTGCCATCAGTGAGACGGAGACAGGGAGAGGACAGCCCCAGCATTTT. Its translation is CAISETETGRGQPQHF.